Shown below are 19 T cell receptor beta chains from a single sample sequenced in a study of blood T cell repertoires in COVID-19. Some clones are missing from TCRdb's copy, which holds only in-frame ones; the method was immunoSEQ multiplex PCR. The sample has approximately 160,000 clones; 76% are singletons. The source material was peripheral blood. The receptors derive from a woman at least 80 years old with acute or convalescent COVID-19.

Only a few counts were recorded for this clone. The CDR3 loop is CASSEDVGAFTGELFF. In DNA, the CDR3 is TGTGCCAGCAGTGAAGATGTGGGGGCCTTCACCGGGGAGCTGTTTTTT. This chain uses TRBV2 with TRBJ2-2; possible D gene TRBD1, 6 bases. V lost 1 base to trimming and J lost 4 bases, with 13 bases between them. CDR1 and CDR2 (germline): SNHLY, FYNNEI. The CDR3 consists of 16 residues.

This sequence joins TRBV4-1 and TRBJ2-1; D possibly corresponds to TRBD2 (5 bases). CDR3 length: 14 residues. Germline-derived CDR1 and CDR2 are MGHRA and YSYEKL. Trimming took off 1 base at V and 6 bases at J, with 10 bases between the two ends. This chain's CDR3 is CASSQGDYRNEQFF. DNA of the CDR3: TGCGCCAGCAGCCAAGGAGACTATCGCAATGAGCAGTTCTTC.

This sequence joins TRBV11-3 and TRBJ2-5; D possibly corresponds to TRBD1 (5 bases). The CDR3 is made up of 16 amino acids. Trimming cost V 3 bases and J 2 bases, with 16 bases left between them. Per germline, CDR1 SGHNT and CDR2 YENEEA. In DNA, the CDR3 is TGTGCCAGCAGCTTGGGGCCTAGGGCCCCTCAAGAGACCCAGTACTTC. It yields the protein CASSLGPRAPQETQYF.

The chain joins TRBV9 to TRBJ1-2; weak D call: TRBD1 (5 bases). The ends were cut back, 3 bases at V and 2 bases at J, with 8 bases in the middle. Germline V gene data show CDR1 as SGDLS and CDR2 as YYNGEE. CDR3 length: 13 residues. The CDR3 DNA follows: TGTGCCAGCAGCGCACAGGAGAACTATGGCTACACCTTC. Amino acids: CASSAQENYGYTF.

This sequence joins TRBV7-2 and TRBJ2-5; possible D gene TRBD2, 6 bases. There are 16 residues in the CDR3. V was pared by 3 bases and J by 1 base, with 15 bases between. Germline V gene sequence: CDR1 SGHTA, CDR2 FQGNSA. In nucleotides, the CDR3 is TGTGCCAGCAGCTTGGAGGGACGTCTTTTCCAAGAGACCCAGTACTTC. Its protein product is CASSLEGRLFQETQYF.

The genes are TRBV7-8 and TRBJ1-6, with 9 bases identical to TRBD1. Germline trimming cut 5 bases from V and 6 bases from J; bases unmatched to any gene: 2. Germline CDR1 SGHVS, CDR2 FQNEAQ. The CDR3 sequence is 14 residues long. The CDR3 protein is CASSRGQGNSPLHF. The CDR3, as DNA: TGTGCCAGCAGCCGGGGACAGGGTAATTCACCCCTCCACTTT.

This chain uses TRBV6-1 with TRBJ2-7, with 7 bases aligning to TRBD1. V lost 1 base to trimming and J lost 7 bases; unmatched junction nucleotides: 10. Per germline, CDR1 MNHNS and CDR2 SASEGT. This CDR3 is built from 15 residues. CDR3 coding DNA: TGTGCCAGCAGTGAAGGGGGCGACAGGGTCAAAGAGCAGTACTTC. Residues: CASSEGGDRVKEQYF.

The chain uses TRBV7-2 and TRBJ1-4, with D perhaps matching TRBD1 (6 bases). V was cut by 1 base and J by 8 bases, with 11 bases left in between. The CDR3 is 14 residues long. Germline lookup yields CDR1 SGHTA and CDR2 FQGNSA. CDR3 DNA sequence: TGTGCCAGCAGCTTAGGGGGACACTCAGAAAAACTGTTTTTT. This sequence encodes CASSLGGHSEKLFF.

The chain joins TRBV6-5 to TRBJ2-7; D may be TRBD2 (5 bases). Trimming took 6 bases from V and 6 from J, leaving 15 bases between them. There are 13 residues in the CDR3. Per germline, CDR1 MNHEY and CDR2 SVGAGI. This CDR3 reads CASRDRGSREQYF. As DNA, the CDR3 is TGTGCCAGCAGGGACCGAGGGAGTCGCGAGCAGTACTTC.

In this sample, this clone turned up once. The chain is built from TRBV5-5 and TRBJ1-4, with unresolved D. Germline V CDR1 and CDR2: SGHKS, YYEKEE (reference sequence). V lost 1 base and J lost 3, with 10 bases in between. The CDR3 runs 15 residues. CDR3 DNA sequence: TGTGCCAGCAGCTTGTACGGGTCGGCTAATGAAAAACTGTTTTTT. Residues: CASSLYGSANEKLFF.

This chain connects TRBV7-2 to TRBJ2-3, with 9 bases identical to TRBD2. V trimming: 6 bases; J trimming: 0 bases; junction bases outside the gene matches: 10. The CDR3 has 17 amino acids. Germline CDR1 reads SGHTA; CDR2 reads FQGNSA. The CDR3 DNA sequence: TGTGCCAGCAGTCGTCCCTCGGGGACTAGCAGCACAGATACGCAGTATTTT. Translation: CASSRPSGTSSTDTQYF.

V is TRBV7-9 and J is TRBJ2-7; weak D call: TRBD1 (6 bases). CDR1 is SEHNR, CDR2 FQNEAQ, per germline (reference sequence). V was clipped by 5 bases and J by 4 bases, with 18 bases between them. The CDR3 spans 15 residues. CDR3 DNA sequence: TGTGCCAGCAGCCTACAAGGGGGAGTAGGGTACGAGCAGTACTTC. This translates into CASSLQGGVGYEQYF. Looking up the rest from reference TRBV7-9 and TRBJ2-7 gives the full variable domain: DTGVSQNPRHKITKRGQNVTFRCDPISEHNRLYWYRQTLGQGPEFLTYFQNEAQLEKSRLLSDRFSAERPKGSFSTLEIQRTEQGDSAMYLCASSLQGGVGYEQYFGPGTRLTVT.

A single count supports this clone. The chain has TRBV6-2 or TRBV6-3 and TRBJ2-2; a possible D gene is TRBD1 (6 bases). Germline V CDR1 and CDR2: MNHEY, SVGEGT. V lost 4 bases and J lost 5, with 11 bases in between. The CDR3 runs 14 residues. The CDR3 here is CASSWRGGTGELFF. CDR3 nucleotides: TGTGCCAGCAGTTGGCGAGGGGGAACCGGGGAGCTGTTTTTT.

The rearrangement uses TRBV7-2 and TRBJ1-1, with D maybe TRBD1 (5 bases). CDR3 length: 14 amino acids. Trimming took 5 bases from V and 10 from J, leaving 20 bases between them. CDR1 and CDR2 (germline): SGHTA, FQGNSA. CDR3 sequence reads: CASSLWTLPPSAFF. Written as DNA, the CDR3 is TGTGCCAGCAGCCTGTGGACACTCCCGCCGTCAGCTTTCTTT.

This chain links TRBV30 with TRBJ2-1; 8 nucleotides agree with TRBD2. J was trimmed by 9 bases and V by 5 bases; bases with no gene match: 9. The CDR3 has 13 residues. From germline, CDR1 is GTSNPN and CDR2 SVGIG (reference sequence). CDR3 sequence reads: CAWGRTSLTEQFF. The DNA for the CDR3 is TGTGCCTGGGGCCGGACTAGCTTGACTGAGCAGTTCTTC.

This clone was counted ten times or more. J is TRBJ1-1 and V is TRBV2; 9 positions agree with TRBD1. The germline V gene encodes CDR1 SNHLY and CDR2 FYNNEI. Trimming removed 5 bases from V and 6 bases from J; junction bases left unmatched: 7. The CDR3 has 14 amino acids. CDR3 nucleotides: TGTGCCAGCAGTAGCCTTACAGGGGGCCCTGAAGCTTTCTTT. This translates into CASSSLTGGPEAFF.

The chain combines TRBV5-1 with TRBJ1-6, with TRBD1 matching over 9 bases. Losses at the gene ends were 4 bases for V and 9 bases for J; bases not matched to a gene: 11. CDR3 length equals 16 residues. CDR1 and CDR2 from the germline V gene are SGHRS and YFSETQ. The CDR3 DNA is TGCGCCAGCAGCACTCGGACAGGGGAAGTGAGTTCACCCCTCCACTTT. This codes for CASSTRTGEVSSPLHF.

The genes are TRBV27 and TRBJ2-7, with TRBD1 identical over 9 bases. V shed 1 base and J 1 base; nucleotides not matched to a gene: 8. Per germline, CDR1 MNHEY and CDR2 SMNVEV (reference sequence). This CDR3 contains 17 residues. The CDR3 region has the DNA TGTGCCAGCAGTTTATTGAGGACAGGGGCGTCTTCCTACGAGCAGTACTTC. This translates into CASSLLRTGASSYEQYF.

The chain is built from TRBV10-2 and TRBJ1-3; D unclear. The V end was cut by 4 bases, the J end by 2 bases, with 12 bases between. The CDR3 covers 15 residues. Germline assignment: CDR1 WSHSY and CDR2 SAAADI. CDR3 sequence reads: CASSVDLRPGNTIYF. CDR3 nucleotide sequence: TGCGCCAGCAGTGTTGATCTGCGGCCTGGAAACACCATATATTTT.